Listed here are 21 T cell receptor beta chains from one sample, sequenced in a study of blood T cell repertoires in COVID-19. The data were produced by immunoSEQ multiplex PCR, yet TCRdb's version contains in-frame clones alone and is incomplete. The sample lists 100,000 to 120,000 clones, nearly 90% occurring once. Source material: peripheral blood. These receptors originate from a human donor in a cohort sampled during active COVID-19.

The genes are TRBV5-1 and TRBJ2-7; D is ambiguous. CDR1 is SGHRS, CDR2 YFSETQ, per germline. The CDR3 extends over 14 amino acids. The V end was cut by 1 base, the J end by 3 bases, with 11 bases between. CDR3 nucleotide sequence: TGCGCCAGCAGCTTGAACGGAGCAAACTACGAGCAGTACTTC. Amino acids: CASSLNGANYEQYF.

The rearrangement uses TRBV15 and TRBJ2-7, with D perhaps TRBD1 (6 bases). The CDR3 contains 15 residues. Trimming took off 1 base at V and 3 bases at J, with 13 bases between the two ends. From germline, CDR1 is LNHNV and CDR2 YYDKDF (reference sequence). The CDR3 loop is CATSRADEGHYEQYF. CDR3 nucleotides: TGTGCCACCAGCAGAGCGGACGAGGGACACTACGAGCAGTACTTC.

This rearrangement joins TRBV19 to TRBJ1-2; TRBD1 agrees at 7 bases. Germline-derived CDR1 and CDR2 are LNHDA and SQIVND (reference sequence). The length of the CDR3 is 13 residues. J gave up 4 bases and V 6 bases, and 5 bases lay outside the gene matches. Here the CDR3 DNA reads TGTGCCAGTAGAGCAGGGGGAGGCTATGGCTACACCTTC. Translation: CASRAGGGYGYTF.

Here the CDR3 reads CASSLYAGREGGYTF. The CDR3 DNA is TGTGCCAGCAGTTTATATGCGGGGAGGGAAGGAGGCTACACCTTC. The chain uses TRBV27 and TRBJ1-2, with D hard to call. V lost 1 base, J lost 8 bases, and 17 bases lay in between. CDR3 length: 15 residues. Germline CDR1 reads MNHEY; CDR2 reads SMNVEV (reference sequence).

This clone was counted once. The CDR3 protein is CASSEGQGAHEQYF. The CDR3 nucleotides are TGTGCCAGCAGTGAAGGACAGGGTGCCCACGAGCAGTACTTC. The chain couples TRBV6-1 to TRBJ2-7, with 7 bases lining up with TRBD1. The germline V gene encodes CDR1 MNHNS and CDR2 SASEGT. V trimming: 1 base; J trimming: 5 bases; junction bases outside the gene matches: 5. CDR3 size: 14 residues.

The CDR3 coding sequence is TGTGCCTGGAGTGGACAGGGGGCCGAGGGCTACACCTTC. As protein: CAWSGQGAEGYTF. The rearrangement uses TRBV30 and TRBJ1-2; TRBD1 aligns across 10 bases. Looked up from germline, CDR1 is GTSNPN and CDR2 is SVGIG (reference sequence). Trimming took 1 base from V and 8 from J; bases not matched to a gene: 4. The CDR3 sequence is 13 residues long.

V gene TRBV7-2 combines with J gene TRBJ2-4, with TRBD1 matching over 8 bases. There are 16 residues in the CDR3. V trimming: 6 bases; J trimming: 7 bases; junction bases outside the gene matches: 14. Germline loops: CDR1 SGHTA, CDR2 FQGNSA. CDR3 nucleotide sequence: TGTGCCAGCAGATCACGCGACAGGGGTTCGGCTAACATTCAGTACTTC. It specifies CASRSRDRGSANIQYF.

This chain connects TRBV19 to TRBJ2-1, with 13 bases identical to TRBD2. Germline trimming cut 4 bases from V and 8 bases from J; bases unmatched to any gene: 8. Germline V gene lookup returns CDR1 LNHDA and CDR2 SQIVND (reference sequence). The CDR3 loop spans 16 amino acids. The CDR3 loop is CASSRRTSGRGDEQFF. DNA of the CDR3: TGTGCCAGTAGTAGACGGACTAGCGGGAGAGGGGATGAGCAGTTCTTC. Looking up the rest from reference TRBV19 and TRBJ2-1 gives the full variable domain: DGGITQSPKYLFRKEGQNVTLSCEQNLNHDAMYWYRQDPGQGLRLIYYSQIVNDFQKGDIAEGYSVSREKKESFPLTVTSAQKNPTAFYLCASSRRTSGRGDEQFFGPGTRLTVL.

This clone was counted a few times. The chain is built from TRBV7-9 and TRBJ1-5, with D possibly TRBD1 on 6 matching bases. CDR1 and CDR2 (germline): SEHNR, FQNEAQ (reference sequence). V was trimmed by 5 bases and J by 3 bases, leaving 14 bases between them. The CDR3 has 15 amino acids. The CDR3 loop reads CASSQESGDNQPQHF. The DNA for the CDR3 is TGTGCCAGCAGCCAGGAGTCAGGGGACAATCAGCCCCAGCATTTT.

V is TRBV6-4 and J is TRBJ2-2; TRBD1 agrees at 7 bases. Per germline, CDR1 MRHNA and CDR2 SNTAGT. Losses at the gene ends were 6 bases for V and 5 bases for J; bases not matched to a gene: 9. The CDR3 extends over 15 amino acids. Here the CDR3 DNA reads TGTGCCAGCAGAGGGGGCGAGGACGGAACCGGGGAGCTGTTTTTT. This codes for CASRGGEDGTGELFF.

This sequence joins TRBV3-1 (or the pseudogene TRBV3-2) and TRBJ2-3; perhaps TRBD2 as D (5 bases). CDR1 and CDR2 from the germline V gene are LGHDT and YNNKEL (reference sequence). The CDR3 has 13 amino acids. Trimming shortened V by 4 bases and J by 2 bases, and 7 bases separated the two germline ends. DNA for the CDR3: TGTGCCAGCAGCCTGAGGGACACAGATACGCAGTATTTT. Residues: CASSLRDTDTQYF.

The CDR3 is CATSRDWDNEKLFF. The CDR3, as DNA: TGTGCCACCAGCAGAGATTGGGACAACGAAAAACTGTTTTTT. V gene TRBV15 combines with J gene TRBJ1-4; possibly TRBD1 for D (6 bases). Between the trimmed V and J ends, which lost 0 bases and 8 bases, there was a span of 10 bases. In germline, CDR1 is LNHNV, CDR2 YYDKDF (reference sequence). The CDR3 totals 14 residues.

In its sample, this clone was seen once. This chain joins TRBV7-9 and TRBJ2-1, with 10 bases fitting TRBD1. Germline V CDR1 and CDR2: SEHNR, FQNEAQ (reference sequence). The CDR3 runs to 16 residues. V shed 5 bases and J 5 bases; nucleotides not matched to a gene: 9. CDR3 in DNA: TGTGCCAGCAGCAACCGGGACAGGGGCTATCACAATGAGCAGTTCTTC. Translation gives CASSNRDRGYHNEQFF.

The rearrangement uses TRBV6-1 and TRBJ1-1; D ambiguous. The CDR3 sequence is 13 residues long. Trimming removed 0 bases from V and 6 bases from J, with 8 bases in between. The germline gives CDR1 MNHNS, CDR2 SASEGT. CDR3 in amino acids: CASSEARSSEAFF. For the CDR3, the DNA is TGTGCCAGCAGTGAAGCGAGATCATCTGAAGCTTTCTTT.

CDR3 coding DNA: TGTGCCAGCAGCGCGGGGGTTGAGAAGACCCAGTACTTC. As protein: CASSAGVEKTQYF. V gene TRBV7-2 combines with J gene TRBJ2-5; 7 bases align to TRBD2. The junction had 6 bases not matched to a gene; V was cut back by 5 bases and J by 6 bases. Germline V gene lookup returns CDR1 SGHTA and CDR2 FQGNSA. This CDR3 comprises 13 residues.

The chain recombines TRBV6-5 with TRBJ1-5; TRBD1 matches 9 bases. With 7 bases clipped from V and 5 bases from J, the junction kept 3 bases outside the gene matches. CDR1 and CDR2 (germline): MNHEY, SVGAGI. The CDR3 is 13 residues long. The CDR3 nucleotides read TGTGCCAGCACCCGACAGGGGGATCAGCCCCAGCATTTT. This codes for CASTRQGDQPQHF.

This clone was seen once. The chain carries TRBV9 and TRBJ2-3; 10 bases match TRBD1. The V and J ends lost 3 bases and 5 bases, in that order; junction bases with no gene match: 9. There are 16 residues in the CDR3. Germline assignment: CDR1 SGDLS and CDR2 YYNGEE. For the CDR3, the DNA is TGTGCCAGCAGCGGAGGGACAGGGGATTTTGGAGATACGCAGTATTTT. This translates into CASSGGTGDFGDTQYF.

This rearrangement joins TRBV29-1 to TRBJ2-5, with TRBD1 as a possible D gene (6 bases). This CDR3 comprises 13 residues. From germline, CDR1 is SQVTM and CDR2 ANQGSEA. V was cut by 4 bases and J by 2 bases, with 11 bases left in between. In DNA form, the CDR3 reads TGCAGCGTTGTTGACAGGTTACAAGAGACCCAGTACTTC. Protein product: CSVVDRLQETQYF.

CDR3 sequence: CASTPGGTGNTEAFF. CDR3 nucleotide sequence: TGCGCCAGCACCCCAGGGGGGACTGGGAACACTGAAGCTTTCTTT. The J gene is TRBJ1-1, the V gene TRBV5-1, with 7 nucleotides matching TRBD1. CDR3 size: 15 residues. The V gene's germline CDR1 is SGHRS and CDR2 YFSETQ. After removal of 6 bases from V and 1 base from J, the junction contained 9 bases not matched to a gene.

The V gene is TRBV6-6, the J gene TRBJ1-5; D ambiguous. CDR1 MNHNY and CDR2 SVGAGI come from the germline V gene (reference sequence). The CDR3 is 14 amino acids. V lost 2 bases and J 0 bases, leaving 5 bases between the germline ends. DNA of the CDR3: TGTGCCAGCAGTTACCTCTATAGCAATCAGCCCCAGCATTTT. As protein: CASSYLYSNQPQHF.

Written as DNA, the CDR3 is TGTGCCAGCTCCCGGGGAGAGTCTAACTATGGCTACACCTTC. Translating gives CASSRGESNYGYTF. This chain joins TRBV18 and TRBJ1-2; D remains ambiguous. V lost 6 bases and J lost 0, with 11 bases in between. The germline CDR1 and CDR2 sequences are KGHSH and LQKENI. This CDR3 region has 14 residues.